Detailed here is one T cell receptor (beta chain). Its antigen is not yet known. No base qualities exist here, and no much larger clone lies one base off it. According to the germline V gene, CDR1 reads SGDLS and CDR2 reads YYNGEE. V drops 4 bases and J drops 0 bases, leaving 16 bases in between. The CDR3 runs 16 residues from the cysteine to the phenylalanine. The retained sequence is limited to the CDR3, 48 bases, with the frame set at the first base. Each donor gave one peripheral blood draw, around 0.12 L on average, collected into heparinised tubes. A BD FACSAria II and a panel including CD45RO, CCR7, CD25, CD127, CD95 and CD27 were used to sort naive, central memory, regulatory and stem cell-like memory CD4+ T cells. Every sorted population had a purity above 95%. PBMCs were isolated right away by Lymphoprep density gradient centrifugation and were stained directly, without culture. So that batch effects would be minimized, each experiment stained and sorted samples in pairs, pairing one healthy donor with one patient.

The data stem from a study of beta chain features in type 1 diabetes (dated by TCRdb to the late 2010s). Broadly, across the study: No differences in mean age, gender distribution, total cell number or subset yield were found between patients and healthy donors. A total of some 100,000,000 sorted cells were examined across all samples, and the number of cells per subset was strongly correlated with RNA yield. Regulatory and stem cell-like memory subsets were isolated from only 8 patients and 8 healthy donors, whereas naive and central memory subsets came from all 28 donors. In the study, TCRB repertoires of sorted circulating CD4+ T cell subsets from recently diagnosed type 1 diabetes patients were compared with those of matched healthy donors.

All of the isolated RNA was reverse transcribed with the High Capacity cDNA Reverse Transcription Kit, so expressed TCRB transcripts were sequenced. Deep immunoSEQ sequencing was performed on naive, central memory and regulatory T cell samples, with an average of around 3.5 million total reads per sample. Sorted cells were lysed in RLT buffer, and RNA was extracted using DNase-treated RNeasy Micro or Mini kits according to cell number. To prevent cross-contamination, every cell subset was processed on its own, while patient and healthy donor samples were processed together. TCRB sequences were amplified from cDNA with the immunoSEQ multiplex PCR, producing 87-bp fragments spanning the CDR3 region. Sequencing of the amplicons was performed on the Illumina HiSeq platform. On the study's bioinformatics: Synthetic template baselines were used to correct PCR bias computationally, reads within Hamming distance 2 were collapsed, and singletons that could not be merged were discarded. Reads were aligned to IMGT to assign V, D and J genes, CDR3 length, and insertions or deletions at six rearrangement sites. Within each subset, clonotype counts were normalized to sorted cell number, and only after that were true diversity and Gini coefficients computed with the tcR R package. The overlap coefficient, calculated on TCRB nucleotide sequences, was used to measure repertoire sharing. Out-of-frame TCRB sequences from naive cells were analyzed to stand in for the pre-selection repertoire. TCRdb obtained this table from immuneACCESS and retained in-frame rearrangements with V and J assigned. These tables miss some clones; where compared with another copy, unresolved V genes account for less than half of the shortfall, and the remainder is unexplained. That table furnishes V, J and clone size, whereas the DNA furnished D and trimming. This sample has some 410,000 clones in its table, and more than 9.5% of those were observed once. Of the sample, about 0.042% falls within the top ten clones.

Beyond this particular receptor, the publication reports: Shorter templates might be favored by PCR, yet because patient and control samples were amplified and corrected together, any such skew would affect both groups equally. HLA sub-analyses involved small numbers of individuals, so any influence of HLA type on TCRB rearrangement remained unresolved. At VDJ recombination sites, patients with type 1 diabetes made fewer insertions and deleted more nucleotides, a pattern implying thymic rearrangement abnormalities. Type 1 diabetes patients showed a moderate but significant shortening of TCRB CDR3 length in all four CD4+ subsets. Sequencing cDNA rather than genomic DNA could over-represent highly expressing activated cells, although activation and CD3 levels did not differ between groups. Naive, central memory and regulatory TCRB repertoires appeared to be more similar among patients than among healthy donors.

The sequence is built from TRBV9 and TRBJ1-2; no D gene is confidently identified. Source material: naive CD4+ T cells from blood. The sample's cell subset or site label is to be understood as: true naive CD4+ T cells. The clonotype comes from a woman aged 18-29 years in good health. The sequence in DNA is TGTGCCAGCAGCAGTAGTTTGGTTAGGGCTAACTATGGCTACACCTTC. It specifies CASSSSLVRANYGYTF.